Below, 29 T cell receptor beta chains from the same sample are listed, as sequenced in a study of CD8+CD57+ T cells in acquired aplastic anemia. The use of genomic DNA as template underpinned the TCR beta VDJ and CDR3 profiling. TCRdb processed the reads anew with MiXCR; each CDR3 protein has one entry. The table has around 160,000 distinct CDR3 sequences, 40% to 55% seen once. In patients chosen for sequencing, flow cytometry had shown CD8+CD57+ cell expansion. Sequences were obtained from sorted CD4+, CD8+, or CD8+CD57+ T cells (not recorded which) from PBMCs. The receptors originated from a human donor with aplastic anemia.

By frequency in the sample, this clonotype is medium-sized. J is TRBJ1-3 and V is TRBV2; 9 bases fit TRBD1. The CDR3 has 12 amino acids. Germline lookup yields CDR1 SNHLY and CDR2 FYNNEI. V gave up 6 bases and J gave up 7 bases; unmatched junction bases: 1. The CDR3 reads CASRDRGNTIYF. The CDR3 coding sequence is TGTGCCAGCAGAGACAGGGGGAACACCATATATTTT. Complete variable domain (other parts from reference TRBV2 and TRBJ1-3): EPEVTQTPSHQVTQMGQEVILRCVPISNHLYFYWYRQILGQKVEFLVSFYNNEISEKSEIFDDQFSVERPDGSNFTLKIRSTKLEDSAMYFCASRDRGNTIYFGEGSWLTVV.

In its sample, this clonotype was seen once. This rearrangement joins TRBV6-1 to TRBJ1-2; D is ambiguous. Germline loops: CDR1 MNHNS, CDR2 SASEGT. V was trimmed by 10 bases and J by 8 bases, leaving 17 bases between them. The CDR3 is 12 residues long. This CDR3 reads CATLEGREGYTF. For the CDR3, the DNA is TGTGCCACTTTGGAAGGGAGAGAAGGCTACACCTTC.

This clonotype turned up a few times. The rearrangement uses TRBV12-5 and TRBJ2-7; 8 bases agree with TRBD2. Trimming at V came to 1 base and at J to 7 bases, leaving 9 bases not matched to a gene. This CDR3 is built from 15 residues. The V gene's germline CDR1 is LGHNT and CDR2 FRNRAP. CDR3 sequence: CASGLAVQAGGEQYF. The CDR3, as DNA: TGTGCTAGTGGTTTGGCCGTCCAGGCGGGAGGAGAGCAGTACTTC.

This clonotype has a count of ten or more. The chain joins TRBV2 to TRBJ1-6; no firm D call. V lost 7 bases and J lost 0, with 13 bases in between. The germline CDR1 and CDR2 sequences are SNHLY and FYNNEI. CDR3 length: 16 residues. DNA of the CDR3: TGTGCCAGCAATAAGGACCGGAACTCCTATAATTCACCCCTCCACTTT. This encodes CASNKDRNSYNSPLHF. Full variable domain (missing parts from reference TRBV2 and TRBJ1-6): EPEVTQTPSHQVTQMGQEVILRCVPISNHLYFYWYRQILGQKVEFLVSFYNNEISEKSEIFDDQFSVERPDGSNFTLKIRSTKLEDSAMYFCASNKDRNSYNSPLHFGNGTRLTVT.

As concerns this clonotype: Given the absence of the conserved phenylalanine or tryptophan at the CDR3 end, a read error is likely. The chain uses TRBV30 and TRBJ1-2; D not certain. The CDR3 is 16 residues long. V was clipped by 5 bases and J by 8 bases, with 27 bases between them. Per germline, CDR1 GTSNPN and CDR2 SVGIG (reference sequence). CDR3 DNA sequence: TGTGCCTGGGACTCGATTCGCAGGCCGGAGAGACCGGGCTACACCTCC. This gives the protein CAWDSIRRPERPGYTS.

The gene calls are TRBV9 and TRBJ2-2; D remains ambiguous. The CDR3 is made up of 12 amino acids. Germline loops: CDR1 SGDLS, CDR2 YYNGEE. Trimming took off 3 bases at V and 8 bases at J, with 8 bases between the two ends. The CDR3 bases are TGTGCCAGCAGCGCAAACGAGGGGGAGCTGTTTTTT. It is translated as CASSANEGELFF.

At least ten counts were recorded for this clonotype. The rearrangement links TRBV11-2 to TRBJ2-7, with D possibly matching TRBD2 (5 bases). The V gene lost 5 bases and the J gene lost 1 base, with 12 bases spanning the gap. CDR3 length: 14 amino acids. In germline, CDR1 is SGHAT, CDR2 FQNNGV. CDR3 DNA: TGTGCCAGCAGCCCCCTATGGGAGTCCTACGAGCAGTACTTC. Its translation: CASSPLWESYEQYF.

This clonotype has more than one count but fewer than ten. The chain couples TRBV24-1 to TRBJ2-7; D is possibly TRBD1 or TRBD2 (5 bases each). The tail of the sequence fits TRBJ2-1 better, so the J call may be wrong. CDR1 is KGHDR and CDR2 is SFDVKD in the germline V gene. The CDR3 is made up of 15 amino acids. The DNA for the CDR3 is TGTGCCACCAGTGATTACCGGGACGGACACAATGAGCAGTTCTTC. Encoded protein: CATSDYRDGHNEQFF.

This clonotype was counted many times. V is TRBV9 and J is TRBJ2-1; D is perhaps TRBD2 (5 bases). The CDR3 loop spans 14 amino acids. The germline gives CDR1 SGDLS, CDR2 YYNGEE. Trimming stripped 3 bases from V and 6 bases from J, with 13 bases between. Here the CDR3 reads CASSGGFRGNEQFF. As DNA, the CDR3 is TGTGCCAGCAGCGGAGGGTTTAGAGGCAATGAGCAGTTCTTC. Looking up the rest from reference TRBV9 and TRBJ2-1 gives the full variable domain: DSGVTQTPKHLITATGQRVTLRCSPRSGDLSVYWYQQSLDQGLQFLIQYYNGEERAKGNILERFSAQQFPDLHSELNLSSLELGDSALYFCASSGGFRGNEQFFGPGTRLTVL.

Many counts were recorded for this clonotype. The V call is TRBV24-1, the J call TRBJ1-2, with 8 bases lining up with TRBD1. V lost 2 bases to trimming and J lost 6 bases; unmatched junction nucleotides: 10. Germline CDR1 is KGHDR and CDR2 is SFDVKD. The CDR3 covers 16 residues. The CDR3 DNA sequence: TGTGCCACCAGTGATTCTACGGGACAGGATCGTAATGGCTACACCTTC. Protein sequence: CATSDSTGQDRNGYTF.

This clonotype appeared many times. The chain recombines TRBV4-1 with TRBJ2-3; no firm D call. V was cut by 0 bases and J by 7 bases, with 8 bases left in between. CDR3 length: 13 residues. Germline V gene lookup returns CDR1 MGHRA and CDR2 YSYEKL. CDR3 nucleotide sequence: TGCGCCAGCAGCCAAGAGTCACGGTATACGCAGTATTTT. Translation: CASSQESRYTQYF.

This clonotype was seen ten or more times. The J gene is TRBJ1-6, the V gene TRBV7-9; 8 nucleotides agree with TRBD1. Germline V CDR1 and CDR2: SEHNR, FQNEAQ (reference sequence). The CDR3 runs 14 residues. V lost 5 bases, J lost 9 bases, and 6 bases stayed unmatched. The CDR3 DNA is TGTGCCAGCAGCCGTGGACAGGGCGGTTCACCCCTCCACTTT. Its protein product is CASSRGQGGSPLHF.

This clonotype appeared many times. Written as DNA, the CDR3 is TGTGCCAGCAGGCGGCCCGGGGCCATGAACACTGAAGCTTTCTTT. It yields the protein CASRRPGAMNTEAFF. The chain recombines TRBV6-1 with TRBJ1-1; D might be TRBD1 (5 bases). The CDR3 runs 15 residues. From germline, CDR1 is MNHNS and CDR2 SASEGT. V lost 6 bases to trimming and J lost 0 bases, with 14 bases between them.

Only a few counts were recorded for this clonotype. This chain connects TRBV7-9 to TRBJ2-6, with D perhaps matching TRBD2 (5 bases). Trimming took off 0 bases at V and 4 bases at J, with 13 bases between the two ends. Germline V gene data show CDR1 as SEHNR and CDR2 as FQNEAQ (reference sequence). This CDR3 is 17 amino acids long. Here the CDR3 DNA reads TGTGCCAGCAGCTTAGCGAGGACTCGGTCCGGGGCCAACGTCCTGACTTTC. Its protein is CASSLARTRSGANVLTF.

CDR3 in DNA: TGTGCCAGCAGCTTAACCGGCGGGAGAAGTGATGATACGCAGTATTTT. Protein sequence: CASSLTGGRSDDTQYF. This chain links TRBV7-3 with TRBJ2-3, with TRBD2 matching 7 bases. The CDR3 contains 16 residues. Germline values: CDR1 SGHTA, CDR2 FQGTGA. The J segment lost 6 bases and the V segment lost 0 bases, leaving 9 bases of the junction unmatched.

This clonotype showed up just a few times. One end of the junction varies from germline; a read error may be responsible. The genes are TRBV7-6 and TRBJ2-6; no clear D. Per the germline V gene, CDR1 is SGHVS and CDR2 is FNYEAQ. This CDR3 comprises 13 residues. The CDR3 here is CASSLGGANVLTF. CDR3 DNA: TGTGCTAGCAGCTTAGGGGGGGCCAACGTCCTGACTTTC.

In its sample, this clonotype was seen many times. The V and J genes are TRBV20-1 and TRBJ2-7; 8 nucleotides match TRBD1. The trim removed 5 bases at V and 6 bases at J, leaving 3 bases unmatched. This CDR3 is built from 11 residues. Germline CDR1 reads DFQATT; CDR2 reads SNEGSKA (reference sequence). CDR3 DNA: TGCAGTGCTGGACAGGGCCGCGAGCAGTACTTC. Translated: CSAGQGREQYF.

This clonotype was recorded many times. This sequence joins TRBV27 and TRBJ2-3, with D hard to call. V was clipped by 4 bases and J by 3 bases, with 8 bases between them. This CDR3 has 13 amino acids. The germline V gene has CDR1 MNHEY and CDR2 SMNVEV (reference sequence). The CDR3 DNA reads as TGTGCCAGCAGTTCCCATTCGACAGATACGCAGTATTTT. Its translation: CASSSHSTDTQYF.

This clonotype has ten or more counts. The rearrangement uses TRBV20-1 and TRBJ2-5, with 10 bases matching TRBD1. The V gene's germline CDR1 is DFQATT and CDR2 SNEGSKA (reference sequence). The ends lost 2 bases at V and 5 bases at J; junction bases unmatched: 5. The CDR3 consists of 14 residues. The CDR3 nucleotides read TGCAGTGCTAGACCGGGACAGGGGAGGGAGACCCAGTACTTC. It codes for CSARPGQGRETQYF.

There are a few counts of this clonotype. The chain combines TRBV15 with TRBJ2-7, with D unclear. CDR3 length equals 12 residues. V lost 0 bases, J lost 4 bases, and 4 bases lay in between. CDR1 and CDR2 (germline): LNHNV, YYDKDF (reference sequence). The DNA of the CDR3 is TGTGCCACCAGCAGAGACGCTTACGAGCAGTACTTC. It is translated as CATSRDAYEQYF.

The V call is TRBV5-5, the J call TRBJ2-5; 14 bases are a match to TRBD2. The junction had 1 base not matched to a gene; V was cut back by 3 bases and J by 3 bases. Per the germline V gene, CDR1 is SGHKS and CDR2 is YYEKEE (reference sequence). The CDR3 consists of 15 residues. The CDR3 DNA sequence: TGTGCCAGCAGCTCGGGACTAGCGGGAGAAGAGACCCAGTACTTC. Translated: CASSSGLAGEETQYF.

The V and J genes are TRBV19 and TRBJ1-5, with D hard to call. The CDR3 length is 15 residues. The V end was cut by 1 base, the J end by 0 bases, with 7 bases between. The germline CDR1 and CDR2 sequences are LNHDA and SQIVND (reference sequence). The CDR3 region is CASSIVQYSNQPQHF. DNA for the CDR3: TGTGCCAGTAGTATAGTACAGTATAGCAATCAGCCCCAGCATTTT. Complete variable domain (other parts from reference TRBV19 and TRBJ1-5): DGGITQSPKYLFRKEGQNVTLSCEQNLNHDAMYWYRQDPGQGLRLIYYSQIVNDFQKGDIAEGYSVSREKKESFPLTVTSAQKNPTAFYLCASSIVQYSNQPQHFGDGTRLSIL.

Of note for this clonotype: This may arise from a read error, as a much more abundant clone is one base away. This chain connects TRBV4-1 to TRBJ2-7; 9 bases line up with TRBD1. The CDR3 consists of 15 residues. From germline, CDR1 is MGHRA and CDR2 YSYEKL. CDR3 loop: CASSQPGTGSYEQCF. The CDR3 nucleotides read TGCGCCAGCAGCCAACCCGGGACAGGGTCCTACGAGCAGTGCTTC.

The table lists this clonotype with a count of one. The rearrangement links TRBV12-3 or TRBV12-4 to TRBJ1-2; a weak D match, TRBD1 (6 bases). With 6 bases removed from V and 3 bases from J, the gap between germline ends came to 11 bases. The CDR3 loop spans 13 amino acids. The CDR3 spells CASREQGYYGYTF. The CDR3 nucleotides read TGTGCCAGCAGGGAACAGGGTTACTATGGCTACACCTTC.

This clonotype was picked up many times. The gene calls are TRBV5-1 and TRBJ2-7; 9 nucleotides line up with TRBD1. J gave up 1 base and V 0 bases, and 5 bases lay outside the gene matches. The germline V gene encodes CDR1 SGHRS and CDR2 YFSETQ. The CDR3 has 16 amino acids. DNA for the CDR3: TGCGCCAGCAGCTTGGCCTCTGGGACAGGGTCCTACGAGCAGTACTTC. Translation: CASSLASGTGSYEQYF.

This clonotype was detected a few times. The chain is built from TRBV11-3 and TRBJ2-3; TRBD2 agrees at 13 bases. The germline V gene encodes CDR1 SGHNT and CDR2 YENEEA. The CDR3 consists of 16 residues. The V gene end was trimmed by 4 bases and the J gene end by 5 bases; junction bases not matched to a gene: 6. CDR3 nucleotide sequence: TGTGCCAGCAGCTCAGGACTAGCGGGAGTCAGAGATACGCAGTATTTT. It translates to CASSSGLAGVRDTQYF.

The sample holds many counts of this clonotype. The CDR3, as DNA: TGTGCCAGCACGGAGAGGGCTGACAACAATGAGCAGTTCTTC. Translated, it gives CASTERADNNEQFF. The chain carries TRBV3-1 and TRBJ2-1; TRBD2 is a possible D gene (5 bases). The V gene lost 7 bases and the J gene lost 5 bases, with 15 bases spanning the gap. The germline CDR1 and CDR2 sequences are LGHDT and YNNKEL (reference sequence). The CDR3 extends over 14 amino acids.

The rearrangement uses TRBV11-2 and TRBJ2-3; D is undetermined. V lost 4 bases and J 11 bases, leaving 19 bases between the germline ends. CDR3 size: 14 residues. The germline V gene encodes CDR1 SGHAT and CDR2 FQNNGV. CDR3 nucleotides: TGTGCCAGCAGCTCCCTCGACCGCCTTCTAGAGCAGTATTTT. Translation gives CASSSLDRLLEQYF.

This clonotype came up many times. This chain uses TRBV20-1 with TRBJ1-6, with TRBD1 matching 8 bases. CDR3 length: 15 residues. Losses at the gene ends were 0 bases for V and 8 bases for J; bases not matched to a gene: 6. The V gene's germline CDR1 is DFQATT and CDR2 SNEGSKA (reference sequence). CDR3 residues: CSARDLAQGDSPLHF. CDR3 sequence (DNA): TGCAGTGCTAGAGATTTAGCACAGGGGGATTCACCCCTCCACTTT.